Sequencing of this T cell receptor (beta chain) was carried out in a study of blood T cell repertoires in COVID-19 (TCRdb year 2020). Some background on the complete study: Collaborator samples came from the United States, Italy and Spain and covered acute and convalescent phases of COVID-19. The dataset comprised deeply sampled blood TCRbeta repertoires from subjects exposed to, actively infected with, or recovered from COVID-19. The repertoires were released in a freely available public database meant as a resource for research on the immune response to SARS-CoV-2. Where HLA class I and class II types were available, the types were taken from metadata supplied by the sample provider, not from assay-based typing. Nearly every sample came with metadata listing a de-identified subject ID, COVID-19 status, age in years and sex. The material from the prospective study consisted of cDNA or gDNA derived from T cells, B-cell-depleted T cells, or PBMCs. The samples were drawn from the first 160 participants of the ongoing ImmuneRACE study and from some 1,300 subjects provided by 6 global collaborators.

In the prospective study, participants were about 18 to 95 years old, resided in about two dozen geographic areas of the United States, and were enrolled through a virtual design. Cohort assignment in the prospective study relied on participant-reported clinical history from a screening survey and a study questionnaire. ImmuneRACE Cohort 3 recovered participants were defined by two consecutive negative NP/OP PCR tests, healthcare professional clearance, or symptom resolution. In the prospective study, mobile phlebotomists collected whole blood, serum and a nasopharyngeal or oropharyngeal swab from each participant. Additional blood draws and questionnaires over an approximately 2-month period could optionally be provided by prospective study participants. Before DNA extraction, prospective study blood samples were shipped either frozen or at room temperature. CDR1 and CDR2, looked up from the germline V gene, are SNHLY and FYNNEI. The germline ends are 12 bases apart after V is trimmed by 5 bases and J by 5 bases. The cysteine opens and the phenylalanine closes a CDR3 of 14 amino acids. The sequence is cut down to CDR3 DNA, 42 bases in frame from base 1.

Results the study describes overall, beyond this receptor: The quantity of clinical and demographic metadata differed by source and by participant and was supplied without curation.

With respect to this clone: This receptor's antigen is unknown. Per-nucleotide qualities are absent, and no much larger clonotype sits a single base away.

The immunoSEQ Assay, a bias-controlled multiplex PCR, was used to amplify TCRbeta CDR3 regions from genomic DNA. As for how the authors treated the data: The number of nucleated cells in each sample was estimated by amplification of reference gene primers within the assay. To quantify the absolute abundance of each unique TCRbeta CDR3 rearrangement, sequence reads were collapsed and filtered. For each sample, productive Simpson clonality was calculated as the square root of Simpson's diversity index over productive rearrangements. As stored in TCRdb, this immuneACCESS dataset retains in-frame rearrangements with V and J assigned. A fraction of the clones does not appear; measured against another copy, unresolved V genes explain less than half of the discrepancy, and the remainder lacks a known reason. V, J and clone size are those of that table, while D and trimming were read from the DNA. In this sample the table shows under 200,000 clones, about 80% of which occur a single time. About an eighth of the sample goes to the ten largest clones.

The chain links TRBV2 with TRBJ2-2; the D gene is possibly TRBD1, with 6 bases matching. This TCR was recovered from a man aged 50 to 59 who had recovered from COVID-19. The sample taken for sequencing was PBMCs or T cells enriched from blood (not recorded which). CDR3 protein: CASSKNRVTGELFF. The base sequence is TGTGCCAGCAGTAAAAACAGGGTTACCGGGGAGCTGTTTTTT.